The rows below give T cell receptor beta chains drawn from one sample of a study of blood T cell repertoires in COVID-19. The table came from immunoSEQ multiplex PCR; TCRdb's copy has only in-frame clones and leaves some out. The sample holds some 140,000 clones, around 79% seen once. The sequenced sample consisted of peripheral blood. All receptors come from a woman between 70 and 85 years old with COVID-19, enrolled during active disease. Each CDR3 is given with its conserved first and last residue. D genes are given only for firm matches. Clone size, where shown, is once, few, many, or a class for clones that have expanded.

d_call,j_call,clone_size,v_call,cdr3_aa,cdr3_nt
NA,TRBJ1-2,NA,TRBV30,CAWSGGAGYTF,TGTGCCTGGAGTGGAGGTGCTGGCTACACCTTC
NA,TRBJ2-1,NA,TRBV7-6,CASSSRRNEQFF,TGTGCCAGCAGCTCCAGGAGGAATGAGCAGTTCTTC
TRBD1,TRBJ2-2,NA,TRBV15,CATRRTGGINTGELFF,TGTGCCACCAGGAGGACAGGGGGGATCAACACCGGGGAGCTGTTTTTT
NA,TRBJ1-3,NA,TRBV6-5,CASSYSQGSSGNTIYF,TGTGCCAGCAGTTACTCACAAGGGAGCTCTGGAAACACCATATATTTT
NA,TRBJ1-1,NA,TRBV30,CAWTGTMNTEAFF,TGTGCCTGGACCGGGACAATGAACACTGAAGCTTTCTTT
NA,TRBJ1-2,NA,TRBV5-1,CASSEDSRYGYTF,TGCGCCAGCAGCGAGGACAGCCGATATGGCTACACCTTC
TRBD1,TRBJ2-5,NA,TRBV10-3,CAISDLEGAGETQYF,TGTGCCATCAGTGACCTCGAGGGGGCTGGGGAGACCCAGTACTTC
NA,TRBJ1-6,NA,TRBV3-1/TRBV3-2,CASSQDWGSSYNSPLHF,TGTGCCAGCAGCCAAGATTGGGGCAGCTCCTATAATTCACCCCTCCACTTT
NA,TRBJ1-3,NA,TRBV7-2,CASSWAGGKSGNTIYF,TGTGCCAGCAGCTGGGCGGGGGGGAAGAGTGGAAACACCATATATTTT
TRBD2,TRBJ2-5,NA,TRBV28,CASSQPAGGLETQYF,TGTGCCAGCAGTCAGCCGGCGGGGGGCCTGGAGACCCAGTACTTC
NA,TRBJ1-6,NA,TRBV14,CASSRLTGSNSPLHF,TGTGCCAGCAGCCGCCTGACAGGAAGTAATTCACCCCTCCACTTT
TRBD1,TRBJ1-4,NA,TRBV7-8,CASSSGQGNEKLFF,TGTGCCAGCAGCTCGGGACAGGGAAATGAAAAACTGTTTTTT
TRBD1,TRBJ1-5,NA,TRBV30,CAWTHAGGRQPQHF,TGTGCCTGGACCCACGCAGGGGGCCGGCAGCCCCAGCATTTT
NA,TRBJ1-1,few,TRBV28,CASSAHESGNTEAFF,TGTGCCAGCAGCGCCCACGAATCCGGGAACACTGAAGCTTTCTTT
TRBD1,TRBJ2-5,NA,TRBV4-1,CASSQERRTGGVETQYF,TGCGCCAGCAGCCAAGAGCGGCGGACAGGGGGCGTGGAGACCCAGTACTTC
NA,TRBJ1-1,NA,TRBV30,CAWERQPNTEAFF,TGTGCCTGGGAGAGGCAGCCGAACACTGAAGCTTTCTTT
NA,TRBJ2-3,NA,TRBV7-9,CASSTQKGVSTDTQYF,TGTGCCAGCAGCACCCAGAAGGGGGTTAGCACAGATACGCAGTATTTT
NA,TRBJ1-4,few,TRBV27,CASSRGRFNEKLFF,TGTGCCAGCAGTCGCGGGAGGTTTAATGAAAAACTGTTTTTT
NA,TRBJ1-5,NA,TRBV6-2/TRBV6-3,CASSSPGGAHQPQHF,TGTGCCAGCAGTTCCCCGGGGGGGGCTCATCAGCCCCAGCATTTT
TRBD2,TRBJ2-7,NA,TRBV3-1/TRBV3-2,CASSRRGAYEQYF,TGTGCCAGCAGCCGGCGGGGGGCTTACGAGCAGTACTTC
NA,TRBJ2-3,NA,TRBV7-3,CASSQEGETDTQYF,TGTGCCAGCAGCCAAGAGGGGGAAACAGATACGCAGTATTTT
NA,TRBJ2-7,NA,TRBV4-2,CASSQEQGAPYEQYF,TGTGCCAGCAGCCAAGAACAGGGAGCCCCCTACGAGCAGTACTTC
TRBD1,TRBJ1-1,NA,TRBV6-5,CASSPQGSNTEAFF,TGTGCCAGCAGCCCACAGGGGTCGAACACTGAAGCTTTCTTT
NA,TRBJ2-2,NA,TRBV12-5,CASGFHSTGELFF,TGTGCTAGTGGTTTCCACAGCACCGGGGAGCTGTTTTTT
NA,TRBJ2-7,NA,TRBV7-2,CASSLIQGRDYEQYF,TGTGCCAGCAGCTTAATACAGGGTCGGGATTACGAGCAGTACTTC
NA,TRBJ1-1,NA,TRBV10-3,CAISESSGIGNTEAFF,TGTGCCATCAGTGAGTCGTCGGGGATAGGGAACACTGAAGCTTTCTTT
TRBD1,TRBJ2-4,few,TRBV28,CASNNQGARTKNIQYF,TGTGCCAGCAATAATCAGGGGGCAAGGACCAAAAACATTCAGTACTTC
TRBD1,TRBJ1-1,few,TRBV29-1,CSALQGGAFF,TGCAGCGCCTTACAGGGGGGAGCTTTCTTT
NA,TRBJ1-2,few,TRBV30,CAWTRQLTNYGYTF,TGTGCCTGGACTAGACAGCTGACTAACTATGGCTACACCTTC
TRBD1,TRBJ2-2,NA,TRBV29-1,CSVVGGANTGELFF,TGCAGCGTTGTAGGGGGCGCGAACACCGGGGAGCTGTTTTTT
NA,TRBJ2-7,NA,TRBV2,CASRGRLVTYEQYF,TGTGCCAGCAGAGGCCGACTTGTAACCTACGAGCAGTACTTC
TRBD1,TRBJ1-2,once,TRBV28,CASRPTGGFYYGYTF,TGTGCCAGCAGGCCGACAGGGGGATTCTACTATGGCTACACCTTC
NA,TRBJ2-6,NA,TRBV30,CALRSGFDGANVLTF,TGTGCCCTTCGATCGGGTTTTGATGGGGCCAACGTCCTGACTTTC
TRBD2,TRBJ2-2,NA,TRBV18,CASSPRGSGANTGELFF,TGTGCCAGCTCACCACGGGGTAGCGGGGCGAACACCGGGGAGCTGTTTTTT
TRBD1,TRBJ2-2,few,TRBV2,CASRAGQGNTGELFF,TGTGCCAGCAGGGCGGGACAGGGGAACACCGGGGAGCTGTTTTTT
TRBD1,TRBJ1-6,NA,TRBV13,CASSKTDGTGYSPLHF,TGTGCCAGCAGCAAGACAGATGGGACAGGGTATTCACCCCTCCACTTT
TRBD2,TRBJ2-1,NA,TRBV10-3,CAISELAGGYNEQFF,TGTGCCATCAGTGAACTAGCGGGGGGGTACAATGAGCAGTTCTTC
NA,TRBJ1-1,NA,TRBV19,CASSRPNTEAFF,TGTGCCAGTAGTAGGCCAAACACTGAAGCTTTCTTT
TRBD1,TRBJ1-1,NA,TRBV20-1,CSAPQGIEAFF,TGCAGTGCGCCACAGGGGATTGAAGCTTTCTTT
NA,TRBJ2-3,NA,TRBV2,CASSGERYTDTQYF,TGTGCCAGCAGTGGTGAGCGGTACACAGATACGCAGTATTTT
TRBD1,TRBJ1-6,NA,TRBV27,CASSLSTGTVNSPLHF,TGTGCCAGCAGTTTATCTACTGGGACAGTTAATTCACCCCTCCACTTT
NA,TRBJ1-6,few,TRBV5-5,CASSLEEGWVSNSPLHF,TGTGCCAGCAGCTTGGAGGAGGGCTGGGTGAGTAATTCACCCCTCCACTTT